The 18 T cell receptor beta chains below come from one sample, sequenced in a study of T cells after yellow fever vaccination. TCRdb re-called the 5' RACE reads with MiXCR, one entry per CDR3 protein. The sample has about 340,000 distinct CDR3 sequences, 12% seen once. Sequencing used CD4+ T cells sorted from PBMCs, obtained 15 days after the yellow fever booster vaccination. These receptors were obtained from a man aged 18 to 29 who received the YFV17D yellow fever vaccine.

This clonotype has a handful of counts. This chain connects TRBV7-8 to TRBJ1-1, with a tentative D call TRBD1 (5 bases). The CDR3 length is 15 residues. The germline CDR1 and CDR2 sequences are SGHVS and FQNEAQ. V lost 0 bases to trimming and J lost 0 bases, with 8 bases between them. For the CDR3, the DNA is TGTGCCAGCAGCTTAGCGGGGGTAATGAACACTGAAGCTTTCTTT. Amino acid sequence: CASSLAGVMNTEAFF.

The V gene is TRBV7-2, the J gene TRBJ2-5; D is unresolved. Trimming pared 5 bases from V and 3 bases from J, leaving 13 bases between. The CDR3 spans 14 residues. Germline V gene lookup returns CDR1 SGHTA and CDR2 FQGNSA. CDR3 nucleotides: TGTGCCAGCAGCCAGATGCGTGACAAAGAGACCCAGTACTTC. Translated, it gives CASSQMRDKETQYF.

About this clonotype: Its ends do not fully match the called genes, so a read error is possible. This chain joins TRBV27 and TRBJ1-1; D is undetermined. There are 13 residues in the CDR3. Per germline, CDR1 MNHEY and CDR2 SMNVEV (reference sequence). The CDR3 sequence is CASSLKGPPRVHF. As DNA, the CDR3 is TGTGCCAGCAGTCTAAAGGGCCCACCCCGGGTCCATTTT.

For the CDR3, the DNA is TGCAGTGCTCAAACAGAGGGTGATAACTATGGCTACACCTTC. Residues: CSAQTEGDNYGYTF. The genes are TRBV20-1 and TRBJ1-2; D is uncertain. The ends were cut back, 5 bases at V and 1 base at J, with 14 bases in the middle. The CDR3 has 14 residues. Looked up from germline, CDR1 is DFQATT and CDR2 is SNEGSKA (reference sequence).

This clonotype was recorded a few times. The rearrangement links TRBV12-3 or TRBV12-4 to TRBJ1-5; D is undetermined. There are 14 residues in the CDR3. Trimming removed 1 base at V and 6 bases at J, with 10 bases between. CDR3 protein: CASSLGRFSQPQHF. In DNA, the CDR3 is TGTGCCAGCAGTTTAGGGCGGTTCAGTCAGCCCCAGCATTTT.

This clonotype was seen a few times. The V call is TRBV15, the J call TRBJ1-4; the D is unclear. Trimming cost V 7 bases and J 7 bases, with 19 bases left between them. The CDR3 totals 15 residues. The V gene's germline CDR1 is LNHNV and CDR2 YYDKDF (reference sequence). In nucleotides, the CDR3 is TGTGCCACCACGTTATCGGCTGGAGTCGCTGAAAAACTGTTTTTT. Translating gives CATTLSAGVAEKLFF.

The rearrangement joins TRBV20-1 to TRBJ2-3; 7 nucleotides agree with TRBD2. V shed 7 bases, J shed 7 bases, and the junction held 8 bases outside the gene matches. This CDR3 comprises 12 residues. Germline V gene sequence: CDR1 DFQATT, CDR2 SNEGSKA (reference sequence). The CDR3 region is CSGGGNRYTQYF. CDR3 nucleotides: TGCAGTGGGGGGGGTAATCGATATACGCAGTATTTT.

The chain uses TRBV28 and TRBJ1-2; D is undetermined. The CDR3 consists of 11 residues. Germline CDR1 and CDR2: MDHEN and SYDVKM. V was cut by 6 bases and J by 3 bases, with 5 bases left in between. CDR3 nucleotide sequence: TGTGCCAGCAGCAGTGACTATGGCTACACCTTC. This sequence encodes CASSSDYGYTF.

This clonotype was detected only a few times. The genes are TRBV6-2 or TRBV6-3 and TRBJ2-3; D is unresolved. V was pared by 2 bases and J by 10 bases, with 10 bases between. The CDR3 sequence is 12 residues long. CDR1 is MNHEY, CDR2 SVGEGT, per germline. This chain's CDR3 is CASSYETHPQYF. The CDR3 DNA reads TGTGCCAGCAGTTACGAGACCCACCCGCAGTATTTT.

This clonotype was counted between two and nine times. The chain uses TRBV20-1 and TRBJ2-6; unclear D gene. The germline gives CDR1 DFQATT, CDR2 SNEGSKA (reference sequence). This CDR3 contains 15 residues. Deletions cut 2 bases from V and 4 bases from J, with 12 bases between. CDR3 amino acids: CSARIPPFGANVLTF. Here the CDR3 DNA reads TGCAGTGCTAGAATTCCGCCGTTCGGGGCCAACGTCCTGACTTTC.

This clonotype has only a few counts. The chain links TRBV7-9 to TRBJ1-2; a weak D match, TRBD1 (6 bases). CDR3 length: 12 amino acids. V shed 5 bases and J shed 7 bases, with 11 bases lying between them. In germline, CDR1 is SEHNR, CDR2 FQNEAQ (reference sequence). The DNA for the CDR3 is TGTGCCAGCAGCCCAACAGGGACTGGCTACACCTTC. Amino acids: CASSPTGTGYTF.

This sequence joins TRBV11-2 and TRBJ2-1; D is possibly TRBD2 (6 bases). The CDR3 is 15 amino acids. V lost 4 bases to trimming and J lost 2 bases, with 12 bases between them. Germline V gives CDR1 SGHAT, CDR2 FQNNGV. This CDR3 is CASSSVRGAYNEQFF. CDR3 DNA sequence: TGTGCCAGCAGCTCCGTACGCGGGGCCTACAATGAGCAGTTCTTC.

The V and J genes are TRBV20-1 and TRBJ2-3; D is tentatively TRBD1 or TRBD2 (5 bases each). Per the germline V gene, CDR1 is DFQATT and CDR2 is SNEGSKA (reference sequence). V dropped 3 bases and J dropped 0 bases, with 25 bases sitting between them. This CDR3 has 19 residues. The CDR3 spells CSARPPPGSGTESTDTQYF. In DNA, the CDR3 is TGCAGTGCTAGGCCCCCCCCCGGGTCCGGGACGGAGAGCACAGATACGCAGTATTTT.

The rearrangement joins TRBV24-1 to TRBJ2-1, with no clear D. The CDR3 spans 16 residues. The ends were cut back, 2 bases at V and 5 bases at J, with 15 bases in the middle. Per germline, CDR1 KGHDR and CDR2 SFDVKD. The CDR3 region has the DNA TGTGCCACCAGTGATTCGGACGGTAGAACGCACAATGAGCAGTTCTTC. It specifies CATSDSDGRTHNEQFF.

This clonotype showed up just a few times. The rearrangement uses TRBV11-2 and TRBJ2-1, with 10 bases that match TRBD2. Germline V gene sequence: CDR1 SGHAT, CDR2 FQNNGV. V gave up 0 bases and J gave up 4 bases; unmatched junction bases: 3. The CDR3 extends over 16 amino acids. The DNA for the CDR3 is TGTGCCAGCAGCTTAGAAGCGGGGGGGCGGTACAATGAGCAGTTCTTC. Amino acids: CASSLEAGGRYNEQFF.

The chain uses TRBV20-1 and TRBJ2-5, with no clear D. Germline V lookup: CDR1 DFQATT, CDR2 SNEGSKA (reference sequence). Trimming shortened V by 5 bases and J by 5 bases, and 15 bases separated the two germline ends. The CDR3 consists of 13 residues. The CDR3 DNA follows: TGCAGTGCTCCCGGCGTCGGCCGGGAGACCCAGTACTTC. It translates to CSAPGVGRETQYF.

This sequence joins TRBV18 and TRBJ2-3; tentatively, D is TRBD2 (6 bases). The CDR3 runs to 15 residues. Germline V lookup: CDR1 KGHSH, CDR2 LQKENI. V was clipped by 3 bases and J by 2 bases, with 12 bases between them. CDR3 region: CASSPYGGLTDTQYF. CDR3 in DNA: TGTGCCAGCTCACCGTACGGGGGACTCACAGATACGCAGTATTTT.

This clonotype has more than one count but fewer than ten. This chain joins TRBV25-1 and TRBJ2-3, with 7 nucleotides matching TRBD2. The germline V gene has CDR1 MGHDK and CDR2 SYGVNS. V gave up 4 bases and J gave up 0 bases; unmatched junction bases: 13. This CDR3 has 18 amino acids. Written as DNA, the CDR3 is TGTGCCAGCAGTGGCCCCCCTCCTAGCGGAACTAGCACAGATACGCAGTATTTT. This sequence encodes CASSGPPPSGTSTDTQYF. Based on the CDR3 plus reference TRBV25-1 and TRBJ2-3, the full variable domain is EADIYQTPRYLVIGTGKKITLECSQTMGHDKMYWYQQDPGMELHLIHYSYGVNSTEKGDLSSESTVSRIRTEHFPLTLESARPSHTSQYLCASSGPPPSGTSTDTQYFGPGTRLTVL.